The 9 T cell receptor beta chains listed next were all sequenced from one sample in a study of shared clonotypes between healthy human individuals. Profiling relied on immunoSEQ multiplex PCR, and the TCRdb table lists in-frame clones only, not all of them. The sample carries fewer than 650,000 clones, roughly four fifths recorded once. The source material was PBMCs. The receptor source for this set is a woman aged 40 to 50 in good health. Some clones in this sample may be carry-over from other donors' samples.

The chain recombines TRBV27 with TRBJ2-2, with D possibly TRBD1 on 6 matching bases. The CDR3 is 14 amino acids. Germline V gives CDR1 MNHEY, CDR2 SMNVEV (reference sequence). Deletions cut 4 bases from V and 6 bases from J, with 12 bases between. CDR3 coding DNA: TGTGCCAGCAGTTCCCTACAGGGATCCGGGGAGCTGTTTTTT. It codes for CASSSLQGSGELFF.

This sequence joins TRBV5-1 and TRBJ2-6; D gene uncertain. The CDR3 is made up of 16 amino acids. Trimming cost V 0 bases and J 0 bases, with 7 bases left between them. Germline V CDR1 and CDR2: SGHRS, YFSETQ. CDR3 nucleotides: TGCGCCAGCAGCTTGGCTGGATACTCTGGGGCCAACGTCCTGACTTTC. Translating it yields CASSLAGYSGANVLTF.

The V and J genes are TRBV10-3 and TRBJ1-2; D gene unclear. The CDR3 has 13 residues. Trimming cost V 4 bases and J 4 bases, with 10 bases left between them. Germline V gene lookup returns CDR1 ENHRY and CDR2 SYGVKD. For the CDR3, the DNA is TGTGCCATCAGTGGGGCGGGTGGCTATGGCTACACCTTC. Its translation is CAISGAGGYGYTF.

The chain joins TRBV27 to TRBJ2-1; D is ambiguous. Germline lookup yields CDR1 MNHEY and CDR2 SMNVEV (reference sequence). V dropped 2 bases and J dropped 0 bases, with 14 bases sitting between them. This CDR3 spans 17 amino acids. The CDR3 loop is CASSLRLLGFSYNEQFF. Here the CDR3 DNA reads TGTGCCAGCAGTTTACGGTTATTGGGGTTCTCCTACAATGAGCAGTTCTTC.

The chain has TRBV2 and TRBJ2-2; TRBD2 matches at 8 bases. The germline CDR1 and CDR2 sequences are SNHLY and FYNNEI. CDR3 size: 15 residues. With V trimmed by 6 bases and J by 6 bases, 9 bases remained unmatched. This chain's CDR3 is CASRGTRSRAGELFF. As DNA, the CDR3 is TGTGCCAGCAGGGGGACTAGGTCCCGGGCCGGGGAGCTGTTTTTT.

The chain links TRBV29-1 to TRBJ2-1; possibly TRBD1 for D (5 bases). CDR3 length: 13 amino acids. The germline CDR1 and CDR2 sequences are SQVTM and ANQGSEA. The ends were cut back, 3 bases at V and 5 bases at J, with 11 bases in the middle. The CDR3 reads CSVDAADNNEQFF. In DNA form, the CDR3 reads TGCAGCGTTGACGCCGCGGACAACAATGAGCAGTTCTTC.

This clone was recorded a few times. This chain connects TRBV30 to TRBJ1-1; 9 nucleotides match TRBD1. Per the germline V gene, CDR1 is GTSNPN and CDR2 is SVGIG (reference sequence). The CDR3 has 14 residues. V was pared by 2 bases and J by 5 bases, with 6 bases of the junction left unmatched. The CDR3 loop reads CAWSRGQGMTEAFF. The CDR3 DNA reads as TGTGCCTGGAGTAGGGGACAGGGCATGACTGAAGCTTTCTTT.

This chain links TRBV10-3 with TRBJ2-1; D remains ambiguous. With 4 bases removed from V and 7 bases from J, the gap between germline ends came to 11 bases. There are 13 residues in the CDR3. Germline V gene sequence: CDR1 ENHRY, CDR2 SYGVKD. CDR3 nucleotides: TGTGCCATCAGTGGAAGGCTGGGAAATGAGCAGTTCTTC. Protein: CAISGRLGNEQFF.

The chain couples TRBV29-1 to TRBJ2-5, with D tentatively TRBD2 (6 bases). The CDR3 runs to 12 residues. Deletions cut 7 bases from V and 0 bases from J, with 9 bases between. Germline V lookup: CDR1 SQVTM, CDR2 ANQGSEA. CDR3 DNA sequence: TGCAGCGCTCGGGGGTACCAAGAGACCCAGTACTTC. It specifies CSARGYQETQYF.